The 21 T cell receptor beta chains presented below share a single source sample, sequenced in a study of shared clonotypes between healthy human individuals. Data came from immunoSEQ multiplex PCR; TCRdb stores just in-frame clones and leaves some out. The sample lists millions of clones, 85% to 95% occurring once. The sequenced material came from naive CD4+ T cells sorted from blood. The sample's subset: CD45RA+ positively selected. These receptors originate from a man in his late teens or twenties in good health.

The chain carries TRBV10-3 and TRBJ1-1, with D perhaps matching TRBD1 (5 bases). CDR1 and CDR2 (germline): ENHRY, SYGVKD. V was shortened by 1 base and J by 8 bases, with 8 bases between the two germline ends. The CDR3 has 12 residues. CDR3 sequence reads: CAISEWGEEAFF. CDR3 in DNA: TGTGCCATCAGTGAGTGGGGCGAAGAAGCTTTCTTT.

The chain recombines TRBV6-1 with TRBJ2-7; unclear D gene. The CDR3 has 14 residues. V dropped 4 bases and J dropped 3 bases, with 13 bases sitting between them. Germline V CDR1 and CDR2: MNHNS, SASEGT. CDR3 residues: CASSAPGDFYEQYF. The CDR3 DNA follows: TGTGCCAGCAGTGCGCCGGGTGATTTCTACGAGCAGTACTTC.

The rearrangement links TRBV9 to TRBJ1-5; D unresolved. Germline CDR1 is SGDLS and CDR2 is YYNGEE. V lost 4 bases and J 3 bases, leaving 14 bases between the germline ends. CDR3 length equals 15 residues. DNA for the CDR3: TGTGCCAGCAGCCCACGAGCCCTTTACAATCAGCCCCAGCATTTT. Translating gives CASSPRALYNQPQHF.

In this sample, this clone turned up once. The chain carries TRBV7-9 and TRBJ2-7, with D possibly matching TRBD2 (5 bases). From germline, CDR1 is SEHNR and CDR2 FQNEAQ (reference sequence). The CDR3 has 15 residues. Trimming left V 2 bases short and J 4 bases short, with 15 bases between. As DNA, the CDR3 is TGTGCCAGCAGCTTACTCCTCGGGGTAGAGTACGAGCAGTACTTC. Protein product: CASSLLLGVEYEQYF.

This chain joins TRBV5-4 and TRBJ2-1, with 8 bases matching TRBD1. V was pared by 3 bases and J by 6 bases, with 8 bases of the junction left unmatched. Germline CDR1 SGHNT, CDR2 YYREEE (reference sequence). This CDR3 has 15 amino acids. CDR3 loop: CASSSTGDLCNEQFF. CDR3 DNA: TGTGCCAGCAGCTCGACAGGGGACTTATGCAATGAGCAGTTCTTC.

The rearrangement joins TRBV27 to TRBJ1-6, with no clear D. With 1 base removed from V and 6 bases from J, the gap between germline ends came to 10 bases. The CDR3 is 15 amino acids. Germline-derived CDR1 and CDR2 are MNHEY and SMNVEV (reference sequence). The CDR3 loop is CASSLWGGGNSPLHF. CDR3 nucleotides: TGTGCCAGCAGTTTATGGGGTGGCGGTAATTCACCCCTCCACTTT.

With respect to this clone: Distinct nucleotide sequences in the sample also encode this CDR3. The V call is TRBV18, the J call TRBJ2-3; no firm D call. V was trimmed by 1 base and J by 3 bases, leaving 5 bases between them. The V gene's germline CDR1 is KGHSH and CDR2 LQKENI. The CDR3 is 13 residues long. CDR3 in DNA: TGTGCCAGCTCACCACAGCTGACAGATACGCAGTATTTT. Amino acid sequence: CASSPQLTDTQYF.

This clone was recorded only once. The rearrangement links TRBV5-1 to TRBJ2-6, with a tentative D call TRBD2 (6 bases). From germline, CDR1 is SGHRS and CDR2 YFSETQ. V lost 0 bases to trimming and J lost 1 base, with 14 bases between them. CDR3 length: 18 residues. The CDR3 DNA is TGCGCCAGCAGCTTGGCCCCCGGGACTCTGTCTGGGGCCAACGTCCTGACTTTC. It translates to CASSLAPGTLSGANVLTF.

The J gene is TRBJ2-3, the V gene TRBV5-1; D could derive from TRBD1 or TRBD2 (6 bases each). V shed 0 bases and J shed 1 base, with 12 bases lying between them. Germline V lookup: CDR1 SGHRS, CDR2 YFSETQ. The length of the CDR3 is 16 residues. CDR3 bases: TGCGCCAGCAGCTTGGATGGGGGGCCAGGCACAGATACGCAGTATTTT. Residues: CASSLDGGPGTDTQYF.

The chain carries TRBV18 and TRBJ1-1; TRBD1 is a possible D gene (6 bases). The CDR3 covers 14 residues. Germline V CDR1 and CDR2: KGHSH, LQKENI. Trimming removed 1 base from V and 8 bases from J, with 14 bases in between. The CDR3 coding sequence is TGTGCCAGCTCACCACGAGGCAGGGGAGGCGAAGCTTTCTTT. It yields the protein CASSPRGRGGEAFF.

The chain uses TRBV7-3 and TRBJ2-3; D gene unclear. Per the germline V gene, CDR1 is SGHTA and CDR2 is FQGTGA. With 6 bases removed from V and 0 bases from J, the gap between germline ends came to 10 bases. This CDR3 spans 14 amino acids. CDR3 sequence (DNA): TGTGCCAGCAGTAGATCCTCTAGCACAGATACGCAGTATTTT. Its protein is CASSRSSSTDTQYF.

V is TRBV10-3 and J is TRBJ1-2, with 7 bases identical to TRBD1. The ends lost 3 bases at V and 4 bases at J; junction bases unmatched: 5. Germline V lookup: CDR1 ENHRY, CDR2 SYGVKD. The length of the CDR3 is 14 residues. The CDR3 sequence is CAISDFDRVYGYTF. CDR3 coding DNA: TGTGCCATCAGTGACTTCGACAGGGTCTATGGCTACACCTTC.

This chain links TRBV6-6 with TRBJ2-3, with D perhaps given as TRBD1 or TRBD2 (6 bases each). Germline-derived CDR1 and CDR2 are MNHNY and SVGAGI (reference sequence). V was trimmed by 5 bases and J by 4 bases, leaving 19 bases between them. The CDR3 totals 16 residues. This CDR3 is CASSHGGRGRPDTQYF. The CDR3 DNA reads TGTGCCAGCAGTCACGGGGGCCGGGGAAGGCCAGATACGCAGTATTTT.

The V gene is TRBV13, the J gene TRBJ2-7, with 7 nucleotides matching TRBD2. The CDR3 loop spans 17 amino acids. Germline V gene sequence: CDR1 PRHDT, CDR2 FYEKMQ (reference sequence). The trim removed 5 bases at V and 2 bases at J, leaving 15 bases unmatched. The CDR3 sequence: CASSPRLARAPPYEQYF. CDR3 in DNA: TGTGCCAGCAGCCCCCGACTAGCCAGGGCCCCCCCCTACGAGCAGTACTTC.

This clone was counted once. This chain joins TRBV6-6 and TRBJ2-7; weak D call: TRBD1 (5 bases). Between the trimmed V and J ends, which lost 5 bases and 2 bases, there was a span of 13 bases. Germline CDR1 reads MNHNY; CDR2 reads SVGAGI (reference sequence). There are 14 residues in the CDR3. The CDR3: CASSIVGQTYEQYF. In DNA, the CDR3 is TGTGCCAGCAGTATAGTAGGACAAACCTACGAGCAGTACTTC.

This rearrangement joins TRBV7-2 to TRBJ2-7; TRBD2 matches 9 bases. V lost 6 bases, J lost 4 bases, and 7 bases stayed unmatched. This CDR3 has 14 residues. Germline assignment: CDR1 SGHTA and CDR2 FQGNSA. In nucleotides, the CDR3 is TGTGCCAGCAGTCTTCCTAGCGGGATTTACGAGCAGTACTTC. It yields the protein CASSLPSGIYEQYF.

This chain links TRBV5-6 with TRBJ2-4; no definite D call. Per the germline V gene, CDR1 is SGHDT and CDR2 is YYEEEE. Trimming left V 0 bases short and J 9 bases short, with 13 bases between. The CDR3 contains 14 residues. CDR3 sequence reads: CASSLGQEASIQYF. CDR3 DNA: TGTGCCAGCAGCTTGGGCCAAGAGGCGAGCATTCAGTACTTC. Filled out from reference TRBV5-6 and TRBJ2-4, the complete variable domain reads DAGVTQSPTHLIKTRGQQVTLRCSPKSGHDTVSWYQQALGQGPQFIFQYYEEEERQRGNFPDRFSGHQFPNYSSELNVNALLLGDSALYLCASSLGQEASIQYFGAGTRLSVL.

A single count supports this clone. This sequence joins TRBV21-1 and TRBJ1-1. TRBV21-1 has pseudogene status. The CDR3 extends over 18 amino acids. For the CDR3, the DNA is TGTGCCAGCAGCAAAGAATTAGGTAGAGGGAAGGACCCTTTTGAAGCTTTCTTT. Its protein product is CASSKELGRGKDPFEAFF.

The chain uses TRBV9 and TRBJ2-2, with 9 bases lining up with TRBD1. This CDR3 region has 15 residues. Germline loops: CDR1 SGDLS, CDR2 YYNGEE. Germline trimming cut 5 bases from V and 7 bases from J; bases unmatched to any gene: 9. The CDR3 sequence is CASRPGTGSGGELFF. CDR3 nucleotides: TGTGCCAGCAGGCCCGGGACAGGGTCGGGCGGGGAGCTGTTTTTT.

This clone was counted once. The genes are TRBV15 and TRBJ2-5; 13 positions match TRBD2. The ends lost 5 bases at V and 5 bases at J; junction bases unmatched: 8. This CDR3 contains 16 residues. Germline values: CDR1 LNHNV, CDR2 YYDKDF (reference sequence). CDR3 protein: CATSWSWTSGSETQYF. In nucleotides, the CDR3 is TGTGCCACCAGCTGGAGCTGGACTAGCGGGAGTGAGACCCAGTACTTC.

The gene calls are TRBV11-2 and TRBJ1-1; TRBD1 is a possible D gene (5 bases). This CDR3 is 14 amino acids long. The ends were cut back, 6 bases at V and 1 base at J, with 12 bases in the middle. Germline loops: CDR1 SGHAT, CDR2 FQNNGV. In DNA, the CDR3 is TGTGCCAGCAGTTCCATGGGGGGGAACACTGAAGCTTTCTTT. It codes for CASSSMGGNTEAFF.